This TCR beta chain came from a study of cytomegalovirus exposure and HLA in healthy donors. Germline V gives CDR1 ENHRY, CDR2 SYGVKD. V shed 4 bases and J shed 4 bases, with 16 bases lying between them. The CDR3 extends over 15 amino acids. Researchers ran the PCR with 60 Vbeta and 13 Jbeta primers. Data came from immunoSEQ multiplex PCR; TCRdb stores just in-frame clones and leaves some out. The data hold 200,000 to 250,000 clones, with about 80% observed a single time. The sequence came from a woman in her sixties in good health and CMV-seropositive. The chain has TRBV10-3 and TRBJ1-2; TRBD1 is a possible D gene (5 bases). The sequencing sample was made of PBMCs. CDR3 residues: CAISGQLGDSYGYTF. In nucleotides, the CDR3 is TGTGCCATCAGTGGGCAGTTGGGGGACTCCTATGGCTACACCTTC.